A single TCR beta chain is shown here with its context. This sample is part of a study of cytomegalovirus exposure and HLA in healthy donors. Use of 60 Vbeta and 13 Jbeta primers characterized the PCR. Data came from immunoSEQ multiplex PCR; TCRdb stores just in-frame clones and leaves some out. The table lists 150,000 to 250,000 clones, 79% of them singletons, with about 1.4% in the top ten. The germline V gene has CDR1 LNHNV and CDR2 YYDKDF (reference sequence). The CDR3 has 14 residues. V lost 0 bases, J lost 9 bases, and 9 bases lay in between. Sequencing input: PBMCs. The origin of this receptor is a girl aged 10 to 17 in good health and CMV-seropositive. This chain connects TRBV15 to TRBJ1-6; D may be TRBD1 (5 bases). DNA of the CDR3: TGTGCCACCAGCAGAGATTATCAGGGTTCACCCCTCCACTTT. It yields the protein CATSRDYQGSPLHF.